This T cell receptor (beta chain) was sequenced for a study of blood T cell repertoires in COVID-19. Profiled with immunoSEQ multiplex PCR; TCRdb holds only in-frame clones, not every one. This table has around 280,000 clones, about 83% appearing once. The CDR3 runs to 13 residues. CDR1 and CDR2 from the germline V gene are MNHEY and SVGEGT. Trimming stripped 2 bases from V and 5 bases from J, with 7 bases between. The chain carries TRBV6-2 or TRBV6-3 and TRBJ2-1; D is uncertain. Sequencing input: PBMCs or T cells enriched from blood (not recorded which). This TCR was recovered from a woman aged 40 to 49 who had recovered from COVID-19. CDR3 sequence: CASSYPRDNEQFF. The CDR3 DNA follows: TGTGCCAGCAGTTACCCCCGGGACAATGAGCAGTTCTTC.